Below, 2 T cell receptor beta chains from the same sample are listed, as sequenced in a study of radiotherapy plus CTLA-4 blockade in lung cancer. Sequencing was performed with immunoSEQ multiplex PCR; in TCRdb, only in-frame clones are kept and a portion is missing. The sample lists 80,000 to 95,000 clones, about four fifths occurring once. This sample comprised peripheral blood, obtained from a patient treated with radiotherapy plus ipilimumab. These receptors came from a human donor with non-small cell lung cancer that progressed on radiotherapy plus ipilimumab.

The chain combines TRBV5-1 with TRBJ2-6; no clear D. V was clipped by 2 bases and J by 0 bases, with 12 bases between them. The CDR3 spans 17 residues. Germline CDR1 is SGHRS and CDR2 is YFSETQ. The CDR3 DNA follows: TGCGCCAGCAGCTTAGGCCAGGCCCTCTCTGGGGCCAACGTCCTGACTTTC. Translation gives CASSLGQALSGANVLTF.

This clone has a handful of counts. The chain employs TRBV27 and TRBJ1-5; D not resolved. The germline gives CDR1 MNHEY, CDR2 SMNVEV (reference sequence). V dropped 3 bases and J dropped 0 bases, with 0 bases sitting between them. This CDR3 has 12 amino acids. CDR3 sequence: CASSFSNQPQHF. CDR3 bases: TGTGCCAGCAGTTTTAGCAATCAGCCCCAGCATTTT.